These T cell receptor beta chains were read from a single sample in a study of blood T cell repertoires in COVID-19. Produced via immunoSEQ multiplex PCR; TCRdb's table is partial and in-frame only. The sample has fewer than 700,000 clones, around 90% seen once. The sequencing input was peripheral blood. Every receptor here comes from a woman between 50 and 59 years old with COVID-19, enrolled during active disease. The CDR3 runs from the conserved cysteine through the conserved F or W. A D gene is named only where the DNA matches it firmly. Only some rows state a clone size, as once, few, many or a class for expanded clones.

d_call: TRBD1; clone_size: NA; j_call: TRBJ1-2; v_call: TRBV6-2/TRBV6-3; cdr3_aa: CASSMTGRGYTF; cdr3_nt: TGTGCCAGCAGTATGACAGGGAGAGGCTACACCTTC
d_call: TRBD1; clone_size: NA; j_call: TRBJ2-3; v_call: TRBV4-2; cdr3_aa: CASSFGTETDTQYF; cdr3_nt: TGTGCCAGCAGCTTCGGGACAGAAACAGATACGCAGTATTTT
d_call: NA; clone_size: NA; j_call: TRBJ1-5; v_call: TRBV19; cdr3_aa: CASSLGEGGIRQPQHF; cdr3_nt: TGTGCCAGTAGTTTGGGGGAGGGCGGCATTCGCCAGCCCCAGCATTTT
d_call: NA; clone_size: NA; j_call: TRBJ2-3; v_call: TRBV28; cdr3_aa: CASRIGTGLTDTQYF; cdr3_nt: TGTGCCAGCAGGATCGGGACTGGCCTCACAGATACGCAGTATTTT
d_call: TRBD2; clone_size: NA; j_call: TRBJ2-3; v_call: TRBV7-9; cdr3_aa: CASSLVGTSGGSSTDTQYF; cdr3_nt: TGTGCCAGCAGCTTAGTTGGGACTAGCGGGGGGTCTAGCACAGATACGCAGTATTTT
d_call: TRBD1; clone_size: NA; j_call: TRBJ2-7; v_call: TRBV19; cdr3_aa: CASSIPGQGPSSYEQYF; cdr3_nt: TGTGCCAGTAGTATACCGGGACAGGGACCGAGCTCCTACGAGCAGTACTTC
d_call: TRBD2; clone_size: NA; j_call: TRBJ2-1; v_call: TRBV10-3; cdr3_aa: CAISESGLAGLNEQFF; cdr3_nt: TGTGCCATCAGTGAGTCGGGACTAGCGGGGCTGAATGAGCAGTTCTTC
d_call: NA; clone_size: NA; j_call: TRBJ1-5; v_call: TRBV3-1/TRBV3-2; cdr3_aa: CASSQDLGAEQPQHF; cdr3_nt: TGTGCCAGCAGCCAAGATTTGGGGGCCGAACAGCCCCAGCATTTT
d_call: NA; clone_size: NA; j_call: TRBJ1-1; v_call: TRBV9; cdr3_aa: CASSVVERMGTEAFF; cdr3_nt: TGTGCCAGCAGCGTAGTGGAGCGCATGGGCACTGAAGCTTTCTTT
d_call: NA; clone_size: few; j_call: TRBJ1-6; v_call: TRBV14; cdr3_aa: CASRKVDNSPLHF; cdr3_nt: TGTGCCAGCAGAAAAGTAGATAATTCACCCCTCCACTTT
d_call: NA; clone_size: NA; j_call: TRBJ1-4; v_call: TRBV18; cdr3_aa: CASSLQGATNEKLFF; cdr3_nt: TGTGCCAGCTCACTGCAGGGCGCGACTAATGAAAAACTGTTTTTT
d_call: TRBD2; clone_size: NA; j_call: TRBJ2-5; v_call: TRBV6-5; cdr3_aa: CASSQGLAGTLTQYF; cdr3_nt: TGTGCCAGCAGCCAGGGACTAGCGGGGACCTTGACCCAGTACTTC
d_call: NA; clone_size: NA; j_call: TRBJ2-6; v_call: TRBV9; cdr3_aa: CASSALGSGANVLTF; cdr3_nt: TGTGCCAGCAGCGCCCTAGGTTCCGGGGCCAACGTCCTGACTTTC
d_call: NA; clone_size: NA; j_call: TRBJ1-1; v_call: TRBV5-1; cdr3_aa: CASSLAGVTEAFF; cdr3_nt: TGCGCCAGCAGCTTGGCAGGGGTCACTGAAGCTTTCTTT
d_call: NA; clone_size: NA; j_call: TRBJ2-4; v_call: TRBV28; cdr3_aa: CASSLGAGIVIQYF; cdr3_nt: TGTGCCAGCAGTTTGGGAGCTGGCATCGTCATTCAGTACTTC
d_call: TRBD1; clone_size: once; j_call: TRBJ1-1; v_call: TRBV5-1; cdr3_aa: CASSLRQGSNTEAFF; cdr3_nt: TGCGCCAGCAGCTTGAGACAGGGGAGTAACACTGAAGCTTTCTTT
d_call: NA; clone_size: NA; j_call: TRBJ1-2; v_call: TRBV19; cdr3_aa: CASSITEEGRGPNYGYTF; cdr3_nt: TGTGCCAGTAGTATAACGGAGGAGGGGAGAGGCCCTAACTATGGCTACACCTTC
d_call: TRBD1; clone_size: NA; j_call: TRBJ2-3; v_call: TRBV6-5; cdr3_aa: CASSPQGTSGDTQYF; cdr3_nt: TGTGCCAGCAGCCCACAGGGGACCTCCGGAGATACGCAGTATTTT
d_call: TRBD1; clone_size: NA; j_call: TRBJ1-2; v_call: TRBV15; cdr3_aa: CATSRGTGTFQLYAF; cdr3_nt: TGTGCCACCAGCAGGGGGACAGGGACTTTCCAACTCTATGCCTTC
d_call: TRBD1; clone_size: NA; j_call: TRBJ1-5; v_call: TRBV30; cdr3_aa: CAWDRGGTQHF; cdr3_nt: TGTGCCTGGGACAGGGGGGGCACTCAGCATTTT
d_call: TRBD1; clone_size: NA; j_call: TRBJ1-1; v_call: TRBV24-1; cdr3_aa: CATSDSRGKGAEAFF; cdr3_nt: TGTGCCACCAGTGATTCCAGGGGGAAGGGCGCTGAAGCTTTCTTT
d_call: TRBD2; clone_size: NA; j_call: TRBJ2-1; v_call: TRBV11-2; cdr3_aa: CASAAGGPYNEQFF; cdr3_nt: TGTGCTAGCGCAGCGGGGGGCCCCTACAATGAGCAGTTCTTC
d_call: TRBD1; clone_size: NA; j_call: TRBJ2-3; v_call: TRBV13; cdr3_aa: CASSYGQGRPIPDTQYF; cdr3_nt: TGTGCCAGCAGCTATGGACAGGGGAGGCCGATCCCAGATACGCAGTATTTT
d_call: NA; clone_size: NA; j_call: TRBJ2-1; v_call: TRBV27; cdr3_aa: CASSLLGEQFF; cdr3_nt: TGTGCCAGCAGTTTATTGGGCGAGCAGTTCTTC
d_call: NA; clone_size: NA; j_call: TRBJ1-5; v_call: TRBV28; cdr3_aa: CASGGGVEPNQPQHF; cdr3_nt: TGTGCCAGCGGGGGGGGAGTAGAGCCCAATCAGCCCCAGCATTTT
d_call: TRBD2; clone_size: NA; j_call: TRBJ2-7; v_call: TRBV3-1/TRBV3-2; cdr3_aa: CASSQELADSNYEQYF; cdr3_nt: TGTGCCAGCAGCCAAGAACTAGCGGATAGTAATTACGAGCAGTACTTC
d_call: TRBD2; clone_size: NA; j_call: TRBJ2-1; v_call: TRBV4-1; cdr3_aa: CASSQVDMGLAGGQFF; cdr3_nt: TGCGCCAGCAGCCAAGTAGATATGGGTCTAGCGGGGGGGCAGTTCTTC
d_call: TRBD2; clone_size: NA; j_call: TRBJ2-1; v_call: TRBV11-2; cdr3_aa: CASSLLWAGGLNEQFF; cdr3_nt: TGTGCCAGCAGCCTTCTCTGGGCGGGGGGTCTCAATGAGCAGTTCTTC
d_call: NA; clone_size: NA; j_call: TRBJ1-4; v_call: TRBV19; cdr3_aa: CASTGGQRNEKLFF; cdr3_nt: TGTGCCAGTACCGGAGGGCAGAGGAATGAAAAACTGTTTTTT
d_call: TRBD1; clone_size: many; j_call: TRBJ1-6; v_call: TRBV19; cdr3_aa: CASRDRGSYNSPLHF; cdr3_nt: TGTGCCAGTAGGGACAGGGGTTCCTATAATTCACCCCTCCACTTT
d_call: TRBD1; clone_size: NA; j_call: TRBJ1-4; v_call: TRBV5-5; cdr3_aa: CASSLTGAAPEKLFF; cdr3_nt: TGTGCCAGCAGCTTAACAGGGGCCGCTCCAGAAAAACTGTTTTTT
d_call: NA; clone_size: NA; j_call: TRBJ2-5; v_call: TRBV9; cdr3_aa: CASSTSGETQYF; cdr3_nt: TGTGCCAGCAGCACCTCGGGAGAGACCCAGTACTTC
d_call: NA; clone_size: once; j_call: TRBJ2-3; v_call: TRBV25-1; cdr3_aa: CASSGRGLLSDTQYF; cdr3_nt: TGTGCCAGCAGTGGCAGGGGTTTGTTGTCAGATACGCAGTATTTT
d_call: TRBD2; clone_size: NA; j_call: TRBJ2-1; v_call: TRBV6-1; cdr3_aa: CASSEARLAGGLSSYNEQFF; cdr3_nt: TGTGCCAGCAGTGAAGCGAGGCTAGCGGGGGGCCTAAGCTCCTACAATGAGCAGTTCTTC
d_call: TRBD1; clone_size: NA; j_call: TRBJ2-2; v_call: TRBV19; cdr3_aa: CASSIEVRTGYTGELFF; cdr3_nt: TGTGCCAGTAGTATAGAGGTTAGGACAGGGTACACCGGGGAGCTGTTTTTT
d_call: NA; clone_size: NA; j_call: TRBJ2-2; v_call: TRBV2; cdr3_aa: CASRAYANTGELFF; cdr3_nt: TGTGCCAGCAGGGCTTATGCGAACACCGGGGAGCTGTTTTTT